This T cell receptor (beta chain) was sequenced during a study of T cell clusters in autoimmune cytopenias. Notes on the study in general: TRB repertoire shifts in secondary cytopenia and chronic lymphocytic leukemia mostly reflected lymphoma, not autoimmunity. Primary autoimmune cytopenia patients seemingly lacked the physiological T cell clusters found in healthy donors.

Turning to this clonotype: Its antigen is unknown.

Each sample's input was around 250 ng genomic DNA, 35,000 to 40,000 genome equivalents. The CDR3 consists of 14 residues. Germline CDR1 is MNHEY and CDR2 is SVGAGI. TRB rearrangements were amplified by touch-down multiplex PCR with mixed TRB-A/B primers. Following a re-call of the multiplex PCR reads, TCRdb has one entry per CDR3 protein and lacks DNA. There are approximately 4,000 distinct CDR3 sequences in the sample, with over 20% held by the top ten. The sample consisted of peripheral blood. The sequence came from a human donor with an autoimmune cytopenia or autoimmune hepatitis (not recorded which). The chain couples TRBV6-5 to TRBJ2-3; without DNA, the TCRdb call of TRBD2 cannot be checked. CDR3: CASAEIAGGDTQYF.